The text below deals with one T cell receptor beta chain. RNA amounts of about 0.45 to 1 ug underwent reverse transcription with random hexamers. The immunoSEQ assay covered 54 Vbeta and 13 Jbeta segments for CDR3. TCRdb used MiXCR to reprocess the immunoSEQ multiplex PCR reads, holding one entry per CDR3 protein. The repertoire holds fewer than 80,000 distinct CDR3 sequences, with approximately 95% as singletons. This specimen belongs to a study of CD8 T cells in Susac syndrome. V gave up 5 bases and J gave up 3 bases; unmatched junction bases: 3. The germline CDR1 and CDR2 sequences are SGHAT and FQNNGV. The CDR3 is 14 residues long. The T cells that were sequenced for TCR beta were CD8+ and CD4+ cells from blood. The CD8+ and CD4+ T cells were isolated magnetically using a negative isolation approach, whereas the TEMRA cells were enriched by FACS.

This receptor was obtained from a human donor in good health. V gene TRBV11-2 combines with J gene TRBJ2-7; 11 bases fit TRBD1. Material for sequencing was CD8+ T cells from PBMCs. The CDR3, as DNA: TGTGCCAGCAGCGCCGGGACAGGGGGCTACGAGCAGTACTTC. Translation: CASSAGTGGYEQYF.